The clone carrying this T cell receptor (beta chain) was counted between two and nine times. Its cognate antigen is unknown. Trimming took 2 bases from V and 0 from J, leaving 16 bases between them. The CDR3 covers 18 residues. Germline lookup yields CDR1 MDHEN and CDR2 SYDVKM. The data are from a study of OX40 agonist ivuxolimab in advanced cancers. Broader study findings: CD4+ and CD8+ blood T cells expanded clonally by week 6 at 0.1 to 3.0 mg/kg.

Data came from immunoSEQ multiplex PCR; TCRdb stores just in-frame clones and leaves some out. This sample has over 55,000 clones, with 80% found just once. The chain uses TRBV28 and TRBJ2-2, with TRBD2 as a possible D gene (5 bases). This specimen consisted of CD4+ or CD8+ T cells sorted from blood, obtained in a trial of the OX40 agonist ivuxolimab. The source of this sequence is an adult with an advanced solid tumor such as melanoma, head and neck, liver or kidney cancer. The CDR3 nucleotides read TGTGCCAGCAGTTTAGGGTACCAACTAGGCCCGAACACCGGGGAGCTGTTTTTT. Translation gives CASSLGYQLGPNTGELFF.